This entry describes one TCR beta chain. It lacks a known antigen. Per-nucleotide qualities are absent, and no much larger clonotype sits a single base away. This sample stems from a study of T cell clonotyping in hematopoietic cell transplantation (dated by TCRdb to about 2021). Background on the whole study: A total of about 140 blood samples were gathered in the study from roughly 40 consecutive transplant recipients along with their related donors. Patients were recruited between 2015 and January 2017 and followed until late 2020 or death. What the work shows at the level of the full study, not this receptor alone: The sample size was limited and the cells went unsorted, which meant the CD4 and CD8 repertoire contributions could not be told apart. Just a small fraction of recipient repertoires overlapped with donor repertoires, and more than 95% appeared de novo at the given depth. A decrease in recipient TCR diversity was observed after transplant, and a progressive increase in pathologically expanded clonotypes was seen from day 30 to day 180. Broader posttransplant TCR repertoire diversity was predicted by donor and pretransplant recipient Inverse Simpson Index values.

Blood samples for TCR beta sequencing were given by related transplant donors. Nuclei Lysis Solution was used to extract genomic DNA from fresh or cryopreserved unfractionated peripheral blood mononuclear cells. The germline V gene specifies SGHRS as CDR1 and YFSETQ as CDR2. The CDR3 starts with the cysteine, ends with the phenylalanine, and has 15 residues. The sequence is cut down to CDR3 DNA, 45 bases in frame from base 1. Deletion took 1 base off V and 3 bases off J, with a span of 13 bases between the germline ends. The immunoSEQ assay, a bias-controlled multiplex PCR with V- and J-specific primers, was used to amplify TCR beta CDR3 regions from genomic DNA. A second PCR step added a proprietary barcode and Illumina adapter sequences to the CDR3 amplicons. An Illumina MiSeq instrument was used to sequence the CDR3 libraries. In the source study's methods: Export and quality control were handled in immunoSEQ Analyzer 3.0, while downstream analyses relied on R Bioconductor and Immunarch. Only productive rearrangements in the normalized downsampled data set went into calculating the repertoire metrics. Pathologically expanded clonotypes were defined as those larger than 5 templates in the normalized cohort. The Inverse Simpson Index served as the measure of repertoire diversity. CMV-specificity analyses were carried out on the non-normalized data set to capture all clonotypes. Drawn from immuneACCESS, this table holds only the in-frame rearrangements with V and J called that TCRdb kept. Clones are partly lost; checked studies trace under half to an unresolved V gene and leave the rest unexplained. That table furnishes V, J and clone size, whereas the DNA furnished D and trimming. For this sample the table gives 30,000 to 45,000 clones, of which approximately 88% were detected only once. The ten largest clones take up approximately 2% of the sample.

The sample was peripheral blood mononuclear cells. This TCR derives from a woman aged 40 to 50 in good health. Some clones in this sample may be carry-over from other donors' samples. Recombination joined TRBV5-1 with TRBJ1-1, with no D gene named confidently. The encoded CDR3 is CASSLNPDGYTEAFF. The sequenced DNA is TGCGCCAGCAGCTTGAACCCCGACGGCTACACTGAAGCTTTCTTT.